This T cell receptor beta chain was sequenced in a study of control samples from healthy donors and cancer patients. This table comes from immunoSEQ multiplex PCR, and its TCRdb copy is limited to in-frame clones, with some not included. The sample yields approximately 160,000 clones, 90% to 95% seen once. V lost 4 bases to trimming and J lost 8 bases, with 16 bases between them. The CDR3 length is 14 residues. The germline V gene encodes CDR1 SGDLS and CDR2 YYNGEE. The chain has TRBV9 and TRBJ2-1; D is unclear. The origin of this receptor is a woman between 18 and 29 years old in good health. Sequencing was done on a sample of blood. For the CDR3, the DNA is TGTGCCAGCAGCCCTTGGAGAGACTCCGATGAGCAGTTCTTC. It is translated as CASSPWRDSDEQFF.